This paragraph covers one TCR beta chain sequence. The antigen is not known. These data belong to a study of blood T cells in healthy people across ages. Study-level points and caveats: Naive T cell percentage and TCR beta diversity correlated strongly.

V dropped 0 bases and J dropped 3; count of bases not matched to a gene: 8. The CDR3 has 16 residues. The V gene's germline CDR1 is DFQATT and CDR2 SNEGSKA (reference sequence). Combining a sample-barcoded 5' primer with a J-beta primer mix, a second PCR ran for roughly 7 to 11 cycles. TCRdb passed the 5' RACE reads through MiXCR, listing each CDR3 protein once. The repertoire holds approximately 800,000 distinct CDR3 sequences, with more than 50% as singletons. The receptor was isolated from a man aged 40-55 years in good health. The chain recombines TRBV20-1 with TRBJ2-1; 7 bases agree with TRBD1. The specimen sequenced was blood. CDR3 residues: CSARDLWDSNYNEQFF. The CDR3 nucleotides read TGCAGTGCTAGAGATCTATGGGACAGTAACTACAATGAGCAGTTCTTC.